The 24 T cell receptor beta chains below were found in one sample sequenced in a study of cytomegalovirus exposure and HLA in healthy donors. PCR was performed using 60 Vbeta and 13 Jbeta primers. Generated by immunoSEQ multiplex PCR, the TCRdb table keeps only in-frame clones and is missing some. The sample lists about 150,000 clones, 84% occurring once. The sample consisted of PBMCs. All receptors come from a girl under 18 in good health and CMV-seropositive.

The chain is built from TRBV6-6 and TRBJ1-2, with D unresolved. The CDR3 covers 14 residues. Trimming pared 2 bases from V and 2 bases from J, leaving 9 bases between. Germline CDR1 reads MNHNY; CDR2 reads SVGAGI (reference sequence). The chain's CDR3 is CASSYTGGNYGYTF. The CDR3 coding sequence is TGTGCCAGCAGTTACACCGGCGGAAACTATGGCTACACCTTC.

CDR3 nucleotide sequence: TGTGCCAGCAGCGGTAGCGGGGTCCCGAGGGATACGCAGTATTTT. Translated, it gives CASSGSGVPRDTQYF. The chain carries TRBV7-2 and TRBJ2-3, with 8 bases aligning to TRBD2. The CDR3 is made up of 15 amino acids. The V segment lost 5 bases and the J segment 6 bases; nucleotides outside the gene matches: 10. Germline values: CDR1 SGHTA, CDR2 FQGNSA.

The chain recombines TRBV7-9 with TRBJ2-7, with D maybe TRBD2 (7 bases). Germline V CDR1 and CDR2: SEHNR, FQNEAQ (reference sequence). This CDR3 region has 16 residues. V was clipped by 6 bases and J by 2 bases, with 20 bases between them. CDR3 protein: CASSSFEGGIPYEQYF. The CDR3 DNA reads TGTGCCAGCAGTTCTTTTGAGGGGGGGATACCCTACGAGCAGTACTTC.

The J gene is TRBJ2-7, the V gene TRBV7-2; 8 nucleotides align to TRBD1. The germline CDR1 and CDR2 sequences are SGHTA and FQGNSA. The CDR3 contains 13 residues. The V segment lost 4 bases and the J segment 4 bases; nucleotides outside the gene matches: 3. The CDR3 DNA follows: TGTGCCAGCAGCTATACAGGGGGTTACGAGCAGTACTTC. It is translated as CASSYTGGYEQYF.

In nucleotides, the CDR3 is TGTGCCAGCAGCCCTCGGACTAGCGGGGGCCAAGATACGCAGTATTTT. Translated: CASSPRTSGGQDTQYF. The V gene is TRBV7-3, the J gene TRBJ2-3; 13 bases are shared with TRBD2. The CDR3 consists of 16 residues. The junction had 7 bases not matched to a gene; V was cut back by 5 bases and J by 5 bases. From germline, CDR1 is SGHTA and CDR2 FQGTGA. The full variable domain, its missing parts supplied by reference TRBV7-3 and TRBJ2-3, is GAGVSQTPSNKVTEKGKYVELRCDPISGHTALYWYRQSLGQGPEFLIYFQGTGAADDSGLPNDRFFAVRPEGSVSTLKIQRTERGDSAVYLCASSPRTSGGQDTQYFGPGTRLTVL.

The rearrangement links TRBV30 to TRBJ2-2, with D possibly matching TRBD2 (6 bases). From germline, CDR1 is GTSNPN and CDR2 SVGIG (reference sequence). V was trimmed by 5 bases and J by 4 bases, leaving 11 bases between them. The CDR3 extends over 13 amino acids. CDR3 coding DNA: TGTGCCTGGCGCAGGAGGGTCACCGGGGAGCTGTTTTTT. Amino acid sequence: CAWRRRVTGELFF.

As regards this clone: At one of its ends the junction is not consistent with the germline gene, which may arise from a read error. This chain joins TRBV7-7 and TRBJ2-5; the D gene is possibly TRBD1 (6 bases). The J call is uncertain, as TRBJ2-7 better fits the DNA end. Germline V lookup: CDR1 SSHAT, CDR2 FNYEAQ (reference sequence). The CDR3 loop spans 15 amino acids. CDR3 loop: CASSALGQTYYEQYF. The DNA for the CDR3 is TGTGCTAGCAGCGCCCTAGGACAGACATACTACGAGCAGTACTTC.

This chain uses TRBV27 with TRBJ2-4; TRBD1 might be the D (5 bases). The V end was cut by 3 bases, the J end by 0 bases, with 15 bases between. This CDR3 is built from 17 residues. Germline values: CDR1 MNHEY, CDR2 SMNVEV (reference sequence). The CDR3 sequence is CASSFVVDRLAKNIQYF. CDR3 nucleotides: TGTGCCAGCAGTTTCGTGGTTGACAGACTAGCCAAAAACATTCAGTACTTC.

The V gene is TRBV6-4, the J gene TRBJ2-7; 7 bases map to TRBD1. The CDR3 is 15 amino acids. Per the germline V gene, CDR1 is MRHNA and CDR2 is SNTAGT. Losses at the gene ends were 3 bases for V and 4 bases for J; bases not matched to a gene: 9. The CDR3 loop reads CASSEGDREEYEQYF. The CDR3 DNA is TGTGCCAGCAGTGAGGGAGACAGGGAAGAGTACGAGCAGTACTTC.

This clone was observed once. The chain has TRBV27 and TRBJ2-7; D may be TRBD1 (5 bases). Germline V gives CDR1 MNHEY, CDR2 SMNVEV (reference sequence). V lost 2 bases and J lost 4, with 6 bases in between. The CDR3 contains 12 residues. CDR3: CASSLQGYEQYF. The CDR3 DNA follows: TGTGCCAGCAGTTTACAGGGTTACGAGCAGTACTTC.

The chain uses TRBV6-1 and TRBJ2-2; no clear D gene. The CDR3 sequence is 15 residues long. Trimming pared 3 bases from V and 6 bases from J, leaving 14 bases between. CDR1 and CDR2 (germline): MNHNS, SASEGT. CDR3 loop: CASSESRRRSGELFF. The DNA of the CDR3 is TGTGCCAGCAGTGAGTCCCGGCGGAGATCCGGGGAGCTGTTTTTT.

V is TRBV18 and J is TRBJ1-4, with TRBD1 matching over 8 bases. The V gene end was trimmed by 3 bases and the J gene end by 7 bases; junction bases not matched to a gene: 4. This CDR3 has 14 amino acids. CDR1 is KGHSH, CDR2 LQKENI, per germline. CDR3 in DNA: TGTGCCAGCTCACCGGACAGGGATTCTGAAAAACTGTTTTTT. Protein sequence: CASSPDRDSEKLFF.

The J gene is TRBJ2-1, the V gene TRBV7-9; TRBD1 is a possible D gene (5 bases). CDR1 is SEHNR, CDR2 FQNEAQ, per germline (reference sequence). The CDR3 runs 17 residues. V was clipped by 3 bases and J by 2 bases, with 17 bases between them. The CDR3 region has the DNA TGTGCCAGCAGCTTGGTTCGCCTAAAGGACACCTACAATGAGCAGTTCTTC. Protein: CASSLVRLKDTYNEQFF.

This clone was recorded a few times. The chain is built from TRBV19 and TRBJ2-7; 8 bases map to TRBD1. This CDR3 region has 14 residues. V lost 5 bases to trimming and J lost 5 bases; unmatched junction nucleotides: 8. Per germline, CDR1 LNHDA and CDR2 SQIVND (reference sequence). CDR3 residues: CASSPGGFSHEQYF. The CDR3, as DNA: TGTGCCAGTAGTCCAGGGGGCTTTTCTCACGAGCAGTACTTC.

This clone was observed a handful of times. The V gene is TRBV7-9, the J gene TRBJ2-5; D is perhaps TRBD2 (7 bases). CDR1 is SEHNR and CDR2 is FQNEAQ in the germline V gene (reference sequence). The V end was cut by 5 bases, the J end by 5 bases, with 18 bases between. This CDR3 is 15 amino acids long. The CDR3 here is CASSRGGGLGETQYF. The CDR3, as DNA: TGTGCCAGCAGCAGAGGGGGGGGGCTGGGGGAGACCCAGTACTTC.

This chain connects TRBV6-1 to TRBJ2-1; 8 bases are a match to TRBD2. V trimming: 10 bases; J trimming: 0 bases; junction bases outside the gene matches: 5. This CDR3 region has 14 residues. The germline CDR1 and CDR2 sequences are MNHNS and SASEGT. CDR3 in amino acids: CATPGGSSYNEQFF. Written as DNA, the CDR3 is TGTGCCACCCCGGGGGGGAGCTCCTACAATGAGCAGTTCTTC.

The gene calls are TRBV6-5 and TRBJ1-1; 8 bases are a match to TRBD1. Unmatched junction bases numbered 8, after V lost 5 bases and J lost 6 bases. The CDR3 loop spans 14 amino acids. Germline V CDR1 and CDR2: MNHEY, SVGAGI. CDR3 DNA sequence: TGTGCCAGCAGTAGACAGGGGAGGAGCGCTGAAGCTTTCTTT. As protein: CASSRQGRSAEAFF.

J is TRBJ2-7 and V is TRBV7-6, with D maybe TRBD2 (5 bases). V dropped 1 base and J dropped 0 bases, with 13 bases sitting between them. This CDR3 region has 16 residues. Per the germline V gene, CDR1 is SGHVS and CDR2 is FNYEAQ. DNA of the CDR3: TGTGCCAGCAGCTTAGGGCCATCGGGGAGCTCCTACGAGCAGTACTTC. This encodes CASSLGPSGSSYEQYF. Based on the CDR3 plus reference TRBV7-6 and TRBJ2-7, the full variable domain is GAGVSQSPRYKVTKRGQDVALRCDPISGHVSLYWYRQALGQGPEFLTYFNYEAQQDKSGLPNDRFSAERPEGSISTLTIQRTEQRDSAMYRCASSLGPSGSSYEQYFGPGTRLTVT.

The V call is TRBV2, the J call TRBJ2-5, with D perhaps TRBD1 (6 bases). CDR3 length equals 13 residues. Germline assignment: CDR1 SNHLY and CDR2 FYNNEI. V lost 7 bases, J lost 1 base, and 10 bases lay in between. The CDR3, as DNA: TGTGCCAGCAAGCCGGACAGCCAAGAGACCCAGTACTTC. Translation gives CASKPDSQETQYF.

Concerning this clone: Other DNA sequences in this specimen translate into the identical CDR3. The genes are TRBV29-1 and TRBJ2-1, with 8 nucleotides matching TRBD2. From germline, CDR1 is SQVTM and CDR2 ANQGSEA. The V and J ends lost 6 bases and 0 bases, in that order; junction bases with no gene match: 4. The CDR3 is 14 amino acids. For the CDR3, the DNA is TGCAGCGTCGACGGGGGGGCCTCCTACAATGAGCAGTTCTTC. Translated, it gives CSVDGGASYNEQFF.

The CDR3 loop reads CASSSGTGVDNSPLHF. Written as DNA, the CDR3 is TGTGCCAGCTCCTCCGGGACAGGGGTTGATAATTCACCCCTCCACTTT. The chain combines TRBV5-6 with TRBJ1-6; 10 bases map to TRBD1. The ends lost 7 bases at V and 5 bases at J; junction bases unmatched: 9. CDR1 and CDR2 from the germline V gene are SGHDT and YYEEEE. This CDR3 region has 16 residues.

Worth noting for this clone: A read error may produce the germline difference seen at one junction end. V usage is TRBV29-1 and J usage is TRBJ1-2; a weak D match, TRBD1 (6 bases). The CDR3 covers 13 residues. CDR1 is SQVTM, CDR2 ANQGSEA, per germline. Written as DNA, the CDR3 is TGCAGCGTCGAAGGGGGGGGCGGACATGGCTACACCTTC. Residues: CSVEGGGGHGYTF.

The chain carries TRBV2 and TRBJ2-3; TRBD2 matches 7 bases. The ends lost 2 bases at V and 4 bases at J; junction bases unmatched: 6. Germline assignment: CDR1 SNHLY and CDR2 FYNNEI. The CDR3 loop spans 15 amino acids. The CDR3 DNA reads TGTGCCAGCAGTGAATTCGCGGGGAGGGCAGATACGCAGTATTTT. Translated, it gives CASSEFAGRADTQYF. The full variable domain, completed using reference TRBV2 and TRBJ2-3, is EPEVTQTPSHQVTQMGQEVILRCVPISNHLYFYWYRQILGQKVEFLVSFYNNEISEKSEIFDDQFSVERPDGSNFTLKIRSTKLEDSAMYFCASSEFAGRADTQYFGPGTRLTVL.

On this clone itself: A read error may produce the germline difference seen at one junction end. The chain has TRBV7-7 and TRBJ2-2; D is ambiguous. This CDR3 comprises 14 residues. Germline CDR1 is SSHAT and CDR2 is FNYEAQ (reference sequence). CDR3 coding DNA: TGTGCTAGCAGCCCTCACAAGAACACCGGGGAGCTGTTTTTT. Its protein is CASSPHKNTGELFF.